These 8 T cell receptor beta chains came from one sample sequenced in a study of shared T cell receptors in the human thymus. Only in-frame clones appear in the TCRdb table, and some are missing; sequencing was by immunoSEQ multiplex PCR. There are some 660,000 clones in the sample; about 89% occur only once, and more than 0.009% lies in the top ten. The sample also formed part of further work on human thymus T cells.

Material: thymocytes. These receptors came from a boy younger than two with a congenital heart defect.

The chain uses TRBV4-1 and TRBJ2-7; 8 bases fit TRBD2. The CDR3 is 20 amino acids. V trimming: 3 bases; J trimming: 5 bases; junction bases outside the gene matches: 24. Germline V gene data show CDR1 as MGHRA and CDR2 as YSYEKL. CDR3 residues: CASSHSPQVCPGLECDEQYF. CDR3 nucleotides: TGCGCCAGCAGCCATTCCCCACAAGTCTGTCCGGGACTAGAATGCGACGAGCAGTACTTC.

V gene TRBV10-2 combines with J gene TRBJ1-1; TRBD1 matches 7 bases. Per the germline V gene, CDR1 is WSHSY and CDR2 is SAAADI. J lost 0 bases, V lost 2 bases, and 6 bases had no gene match. This CDR3 comprises 16 residues. The DNA for the CDR3 is TGCGCCAGCAGTGAGAAGGGACAGATAATGAACACTGAAGCTTTCTTT. Protein: CASSEKGQIMNTEAFF.

CDR3 nucleotide sequence: TGTGCCAGCACCGGGACTAGTAAGGGAGATACGCAGTATTTT. This gives the protein CASTGTSKGDTQYF. The chain combines TRBV27 with TRBJ2-3, with 8 bases fitting TRBD2. The V gene end was trimmed by 7 bases and the J gene end by 5 bases; junction bases not matched to a gene: 8. This CDR3 is 14 amino acids long. Germline-derived CDR1 and CDR2 are MNHEY and SMNVEV (reference sequence).

The rearrangement uses TRBV28 and TRBJ1-2, with 8 bases that match TRBD1. Germline CDR1 MDHEN, CDR2 SYDVKM. This CDR3 region has 13 residues. J was trimmed by 7 bases and V by 2 bases; bases with no gene match: 3. The CDR3 region has the DNA TGTGCCAGCAGTTTAGGTACAGGGGGTGGCTACACCTTC. Translating it yields CASSLGTGGGYTF.

This chain joins TRBV29-1 and TRBJ2-3; maybe TRBD2 (5 bases). This CDR3 has 13 amino acids. V lost 5 bases and J 0 bases, leaving 9 bases between the germline ends. Germline V gene sequence: CDR1 SQVTM, CDR2 ANQGSEA. The CDR3 region is CSVIGGSTDTQYF. CDR3 nucleotides: TGCAGCGTTATTGGCGGGAGCACAGATACGCAGTATTTT.

The chain is built from TRBV28 and TRBJ2-7; D is perhaps TRBD1 (6 bases). Trimming removed 1 base from V and 1 base from J, with 14 bases in between. This CDR3 has 16 amino acids. Germline V lookup: CDR1 MDHEN, CDR2 SYDVKM. This CDR3 is CASSLSGGTKSYEQYF. Here the CDR3 DNA reads TGTGCCAGCAGTTTATCGGGTGGGACAAAATCCTACGAGCAGTACTTC. The complete variable domain, with remaining parts taken from reference TRBV28 and TRBJ2-7, reads DVKVTQSSRYLVKRTGEKVFLECVQDMDHENMFWYRQDPGLGLRLIYFSYDVKMKEKGDIPEGYSVSREKKERFSLILESASTNQTSMYLCASSLSGGTKSYEQYFGPGTRLTVT.

The J gene is TRBJ1-5, the V gene TRBV7-2, with 8 bases aligning to TRBD1. V was pared by 4 bases and J by 2 bases, with 7 bases of the junction left unmatched. Germline CDR1 is SGHTA and CDR2 is FQGNSA. The CDR3 is made up of 16 amino acids. In DNA, the CDR3 is TGTGCCAGCAGCTCAGAGGGACAGGTCGGCAATCAGCCCCAGCATTTT. Translated: CASSSEGQVGNQPQHF.

The genes are TRBV5-6 and TRBJ1-1; D unresolved. The CDR3 is 13 residues long. Germline CDR1 and CDR2: SGHDT and YYEEEE. V lost 4 bases and J lost 1, with 8 bases in between. The CDR3 bases are TGTGCCAGCAGCATTCGGGGGAACACTGAAGCTTTCTTT. Translated, it gives CASSIRGNTEAFF.